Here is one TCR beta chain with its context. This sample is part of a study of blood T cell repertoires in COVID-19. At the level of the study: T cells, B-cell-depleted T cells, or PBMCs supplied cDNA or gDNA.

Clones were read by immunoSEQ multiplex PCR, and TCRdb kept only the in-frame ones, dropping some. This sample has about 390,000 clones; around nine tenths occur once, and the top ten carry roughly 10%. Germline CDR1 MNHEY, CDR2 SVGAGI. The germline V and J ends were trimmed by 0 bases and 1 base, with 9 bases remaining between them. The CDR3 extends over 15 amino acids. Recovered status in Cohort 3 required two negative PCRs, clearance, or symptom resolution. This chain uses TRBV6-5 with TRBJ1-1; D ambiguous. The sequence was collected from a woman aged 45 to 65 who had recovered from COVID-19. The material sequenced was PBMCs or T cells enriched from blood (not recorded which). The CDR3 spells CASSYSTGQNTEAFF. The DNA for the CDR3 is TGTGCCAGCAGTTACTCGACGGGTCAGAACACTGAAGCTTTCTTT.